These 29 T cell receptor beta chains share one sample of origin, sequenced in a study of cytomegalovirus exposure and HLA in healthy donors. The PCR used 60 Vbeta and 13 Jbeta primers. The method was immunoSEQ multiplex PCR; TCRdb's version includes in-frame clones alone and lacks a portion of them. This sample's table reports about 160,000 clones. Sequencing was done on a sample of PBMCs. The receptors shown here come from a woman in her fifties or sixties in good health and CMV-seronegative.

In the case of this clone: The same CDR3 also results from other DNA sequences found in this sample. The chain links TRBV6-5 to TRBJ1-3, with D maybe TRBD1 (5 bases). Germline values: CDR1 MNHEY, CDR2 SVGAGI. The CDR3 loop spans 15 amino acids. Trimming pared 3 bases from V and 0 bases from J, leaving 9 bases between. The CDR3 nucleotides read TGTGCCAGCAGTTATGGGGCAAGCTCTGGAAACACCATATATTTT. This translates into CASSYGASSGNTIYF.

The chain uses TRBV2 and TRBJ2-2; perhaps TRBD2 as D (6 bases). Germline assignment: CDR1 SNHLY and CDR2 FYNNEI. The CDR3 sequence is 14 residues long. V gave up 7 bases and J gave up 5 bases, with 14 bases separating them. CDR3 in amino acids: CASTYGGATGELFF. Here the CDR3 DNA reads TGTGCCAGCACCTACGGGGGTGCTACCGGGGAGCTGTTTTTT.

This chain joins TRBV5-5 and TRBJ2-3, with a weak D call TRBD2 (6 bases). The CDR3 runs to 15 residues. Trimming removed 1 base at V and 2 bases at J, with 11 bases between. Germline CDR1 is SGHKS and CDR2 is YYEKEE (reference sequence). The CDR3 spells CASSLWGTFTDTQYF. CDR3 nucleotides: TGTGCCAGCAGCTTGTGGGGGACTTTCACAGATACGCAGTATTTT. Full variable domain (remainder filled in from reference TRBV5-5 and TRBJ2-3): DAGVTQSPTHLIKTRGQQVTLRCSPISGHKSVSWYQQVLGQGPQFIFQYYEKEERGRGNFPDRFSARQFPNYSSELNVNALLLGDSALYLCASSLWGTFTDTQYFGPGTRLTVL.

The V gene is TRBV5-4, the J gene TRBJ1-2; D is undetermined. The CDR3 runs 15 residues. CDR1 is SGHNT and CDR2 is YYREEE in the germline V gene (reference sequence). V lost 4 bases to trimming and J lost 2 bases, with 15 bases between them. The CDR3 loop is CASSKPRGFNYGYTF. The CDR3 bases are TGTGCCAGCAGCAAGCCTCGGGGATTCAACTATGGCTACACCTTC.

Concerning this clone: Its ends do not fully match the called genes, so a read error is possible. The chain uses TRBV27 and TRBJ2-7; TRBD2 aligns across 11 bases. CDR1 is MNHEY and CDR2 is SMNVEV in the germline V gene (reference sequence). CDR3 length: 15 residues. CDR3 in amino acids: CASSTPSELAGVVSF. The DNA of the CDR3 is TGTGCCAGCAGTACCCCGTCAGAACTAGCGGGAGTAGTCAGTTTC.

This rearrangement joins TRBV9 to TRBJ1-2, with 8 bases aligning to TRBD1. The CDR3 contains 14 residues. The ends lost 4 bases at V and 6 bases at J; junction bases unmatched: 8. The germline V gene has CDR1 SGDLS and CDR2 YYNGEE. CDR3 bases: TGTGCCAGCAGCCCACAGGACAGGGATAATGGCTACACCTTC. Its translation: CASSPQDRDNGYTF.

CDR3 nucleotides: TGTGCCAGTAGTATAGATCTTAACGGGGGGAACACTGAAGCTTTCTTT. It codes for CASSIDLNGGNTEAFF. The J gene is TRBJ1-1, the V gene TRBV19; D perhaps matches TRBD1 (5 bases). This CDR3 has 16 residues. Germline assignment: CDR1 LNHDA and CDR2 SQIVND (reference sequence). Trimming pared 0 bases from V and 1 base from J, leaving 12 bases between.

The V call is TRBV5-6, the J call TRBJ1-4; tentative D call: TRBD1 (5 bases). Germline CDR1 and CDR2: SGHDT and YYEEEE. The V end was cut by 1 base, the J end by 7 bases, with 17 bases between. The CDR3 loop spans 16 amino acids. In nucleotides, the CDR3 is TGTGCCAGCAGCTTGAAGGGGTCGGCAGGCAGTGAAAAACTGTTTTTT. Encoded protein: CASSLKGSAGSEKLFF.

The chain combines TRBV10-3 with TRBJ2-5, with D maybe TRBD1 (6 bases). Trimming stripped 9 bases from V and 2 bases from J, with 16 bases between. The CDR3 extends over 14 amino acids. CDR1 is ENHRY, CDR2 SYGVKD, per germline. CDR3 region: CAIRGQQGQETQYF. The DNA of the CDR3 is TGTGCCATAAGGGGCCAACAGGGTCAAGAGACCCAGTACTTC.

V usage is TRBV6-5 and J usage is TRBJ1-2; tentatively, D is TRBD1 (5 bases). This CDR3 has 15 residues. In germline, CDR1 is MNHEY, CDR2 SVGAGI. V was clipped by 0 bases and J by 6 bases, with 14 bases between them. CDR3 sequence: CASSYSGHPGDGYTF. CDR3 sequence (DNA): TGTGCCAGCAGTTACTCGGGGCATCCCGGCGATGGCTACACCTTC.

Here the CDR3 reads CASSYQGATNEKLFF. The CDR3 bases are TGTGCCAGCAGCTACCAAGGGGCAACTAATGAAAAACTGTTTTTT. The gene calls are TRBV5-6 and TRBJ1-4, with D tentatively TRBD1 (5 bases). Germline CDR1 SGHDT, CDR2 YYEEEE. The ends were cut back, 3 bases at V and 0 bases at J, with 9 bases in the middle. The CDR3 consists of 15 residues.

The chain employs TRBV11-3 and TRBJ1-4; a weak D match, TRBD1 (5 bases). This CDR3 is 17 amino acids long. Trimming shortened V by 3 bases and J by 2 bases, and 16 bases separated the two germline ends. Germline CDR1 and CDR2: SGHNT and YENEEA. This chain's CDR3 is CASSFRRRTSTNEKLFF. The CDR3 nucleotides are TGTGCCAGCAGCTTCCGTCGCCGGACATCTACTAATGAAAAACTGTTTTTT.

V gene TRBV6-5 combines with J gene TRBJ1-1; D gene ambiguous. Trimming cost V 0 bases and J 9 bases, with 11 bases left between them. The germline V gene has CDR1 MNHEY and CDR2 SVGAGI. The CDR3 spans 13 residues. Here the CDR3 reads CASSYSDSGKAFF. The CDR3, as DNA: TGTGCCAGCAGTTACTCCGATAGCGGGAAAGCTTTCTTT.

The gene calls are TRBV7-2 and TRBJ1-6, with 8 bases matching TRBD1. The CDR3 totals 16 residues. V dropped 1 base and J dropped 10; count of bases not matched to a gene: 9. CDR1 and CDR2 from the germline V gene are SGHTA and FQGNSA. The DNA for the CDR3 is TGTGCCAGCAGCTTAGGGGGCGGGGCAGGGGGCTCACCCCTCCACTTT. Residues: CASSLGGGAGGSPLHF.

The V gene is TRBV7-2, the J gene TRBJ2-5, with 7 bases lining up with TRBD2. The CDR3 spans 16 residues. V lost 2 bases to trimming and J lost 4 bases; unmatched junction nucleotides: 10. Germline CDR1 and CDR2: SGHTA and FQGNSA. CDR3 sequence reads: CASSLKSGEGLETQYF. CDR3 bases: TGTGCCAGCAGCTTAAAAAGCGGGGAAGGGTTAGAGACCCAGTACTTC.

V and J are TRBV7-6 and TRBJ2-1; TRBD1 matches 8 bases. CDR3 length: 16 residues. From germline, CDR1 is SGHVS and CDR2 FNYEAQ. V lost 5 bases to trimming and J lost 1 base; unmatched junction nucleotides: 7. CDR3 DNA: TGTGCCAGCAGCCCCAGGGGACAGGTTTCCTACAATGAGCAGTTCTTC. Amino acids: CASSPRGQVSYNEQFF.

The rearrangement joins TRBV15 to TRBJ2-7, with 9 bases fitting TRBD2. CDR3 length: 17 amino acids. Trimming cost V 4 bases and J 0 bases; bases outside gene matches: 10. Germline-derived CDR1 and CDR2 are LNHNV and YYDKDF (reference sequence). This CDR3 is CATSKDSGGRSSYEQYF. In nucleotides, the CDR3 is TGTGCCACCAGCAAAGATAGCGGGGGCCGTAGCTCCTACGAGCAGTACTTC.

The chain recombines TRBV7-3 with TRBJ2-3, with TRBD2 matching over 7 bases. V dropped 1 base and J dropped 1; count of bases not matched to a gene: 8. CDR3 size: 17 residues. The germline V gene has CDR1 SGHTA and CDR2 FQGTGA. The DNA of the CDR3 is TGTGCCAGCAGCTTAAGAGTCGGCGGGAGCGGCACAGATACGCAGTATTTT. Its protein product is CASSLRVGGSGTDTQYF. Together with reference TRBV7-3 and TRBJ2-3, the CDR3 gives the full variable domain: GAGVSQTPSNKVTEKGKYVELRCDPISGHTALYWYRQSLGQGPEFLIYFQGTGAADDSGLPNDRFFAVRPEGSVSTLKIQRTERGDSAVYLCASSLRVGGSGTDTQYFGPGTRLTVL.

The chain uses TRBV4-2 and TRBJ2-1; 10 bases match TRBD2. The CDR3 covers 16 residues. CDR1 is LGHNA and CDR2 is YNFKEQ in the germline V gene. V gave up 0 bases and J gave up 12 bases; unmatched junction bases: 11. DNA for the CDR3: TGTGCCAGCAGCCAAGATTGGCTAGCGGGGGTTGGAGGGCAGTTCTTC. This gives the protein CASSQDWLAGVGGQFF.

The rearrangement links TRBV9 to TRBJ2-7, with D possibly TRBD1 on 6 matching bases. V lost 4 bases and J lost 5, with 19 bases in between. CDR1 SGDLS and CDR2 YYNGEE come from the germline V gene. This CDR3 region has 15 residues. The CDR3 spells CASSSLAQGSNEQYF. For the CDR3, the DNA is TGTGCCAGCAGCTCCCTGGCGCAGGGGAGCAACGAGCAGTACTTC.

CDR3 in amino acids: CATSRDRDYSYEQYF. CDR3 DNA: TGTGCCACCAGCAGAGATAGGGACTACTCCTACGAGCAGTACTTC. The chain uses TRBV15 and TRBJ2-7; 7 bases are a match to TRBD2. Germline lookup yields CDR1 LNHNV and CDR2 YYDKDF (reference sequence). The CDR3 contains 15 residues. V was pared by 0 bases and J by 0 bases, with 2 bases of the junction left unmatched. The variable domain in full, completed from reference TRBV15 and TRBJ2-7, reads DAMVIQNPRYQVTQFGKPVTLSCSQTLNHNVMYWYQQKSSQAPKLLFHYYDKDFNNEADTPDNFQSRRPNTSFCFLDIRSPGLGDTAMYLCATSRDRDYSYEQYFGPGTRLTVT.

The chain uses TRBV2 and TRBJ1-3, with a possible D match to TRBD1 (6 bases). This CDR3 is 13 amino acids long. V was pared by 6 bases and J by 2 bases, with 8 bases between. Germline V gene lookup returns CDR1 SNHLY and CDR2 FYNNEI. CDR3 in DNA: TGTGCCAGCAGGGGGGGGCCTGGAAACACCATATATTTT. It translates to CASRGGPGNTIYF.

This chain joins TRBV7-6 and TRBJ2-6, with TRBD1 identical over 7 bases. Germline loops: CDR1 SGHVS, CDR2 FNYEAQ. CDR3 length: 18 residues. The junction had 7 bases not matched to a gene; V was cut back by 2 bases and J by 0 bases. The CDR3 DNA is TGTGCCAGCAGCTTAACCCCCAGGGGGAGCTCTGGGGCCAACGTCCTGACTTTC. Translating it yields CASSLTPRGSSGANVLTF.

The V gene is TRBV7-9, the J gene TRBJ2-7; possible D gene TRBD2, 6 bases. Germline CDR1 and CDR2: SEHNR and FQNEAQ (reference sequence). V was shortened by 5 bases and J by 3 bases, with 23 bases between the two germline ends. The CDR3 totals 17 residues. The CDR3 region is CASSPRRGTTFSYEQYF. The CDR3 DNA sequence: TGTGCCAGCAGCCCGCGGAGGGGCACGACCTTTAGCTACGAGCAGTACTTC. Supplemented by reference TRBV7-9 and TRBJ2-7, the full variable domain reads DTGVSQNPRHKITKRGQNVTFRCDPISEHNRLYWYRQTLGQGPEFLTYFQNEAQLEKSRLLSDRFSAERPKGSFSTLEIQRTEQGDSAMYLCASSPRRGTTFSYEQYFGPGTRLTVT.

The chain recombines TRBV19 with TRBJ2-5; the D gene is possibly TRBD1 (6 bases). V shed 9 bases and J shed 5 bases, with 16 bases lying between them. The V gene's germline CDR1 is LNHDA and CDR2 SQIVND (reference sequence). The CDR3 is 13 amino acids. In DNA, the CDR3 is TGTGCCAGGAGCAGGGGCCGCAAGGAGACCCAGTACTTC. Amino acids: CARSRGRKETQYF.

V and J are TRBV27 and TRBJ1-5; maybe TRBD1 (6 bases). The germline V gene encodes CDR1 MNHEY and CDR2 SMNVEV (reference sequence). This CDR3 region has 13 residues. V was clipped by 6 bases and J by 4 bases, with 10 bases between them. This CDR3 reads CASSRQENQPQHF. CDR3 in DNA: TGTGCCAGCAGCCGACAGGAGAATCAGCCCCAGCATTTT.

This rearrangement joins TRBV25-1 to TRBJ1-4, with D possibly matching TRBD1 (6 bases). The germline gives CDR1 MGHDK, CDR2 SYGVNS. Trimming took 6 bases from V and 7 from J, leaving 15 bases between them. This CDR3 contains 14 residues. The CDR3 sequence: CASRDTGSGEKLFF. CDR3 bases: TGTGCCAGCAGAGACACAGGGAGTGGTGAAAAACTGTTTTTT.

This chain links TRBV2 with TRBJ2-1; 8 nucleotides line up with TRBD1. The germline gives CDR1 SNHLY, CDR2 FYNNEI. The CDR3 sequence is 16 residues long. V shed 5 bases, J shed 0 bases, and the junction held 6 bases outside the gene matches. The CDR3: CASSRQGSSSYNEQFF. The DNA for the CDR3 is TGTGCCAGCAGTCGACAGGGGTCGAGCTCCTACAATGAGCAGTTCTTC.

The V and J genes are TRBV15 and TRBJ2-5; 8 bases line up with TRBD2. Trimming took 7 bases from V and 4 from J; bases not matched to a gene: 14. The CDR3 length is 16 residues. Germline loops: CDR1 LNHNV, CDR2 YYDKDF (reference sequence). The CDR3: CATTEALGLGVETQYF. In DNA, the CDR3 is TGTGCCACCACCGAGGCACTGGGACTAGGAGTAGAGACCCAGTACTTC.